These T cell receptor beta chains were read from a single sample in a study of response to subunit inactivated influenza vaccine. TCRdb re-called the RT-PCR reads with MiXCR, one entry per CDR3 protein. The sample carries a few hundred thousand distinct CDR3 sequences, around 15% recorded once. This sample comprised PBMCs from blood, obtained roughly 13 days after vaccination. The source of these receptors is a man aged 45-60 years who received an inactivated influenza vaccine. The CDR3 runs from the conserved cysteine through the conserved F or W.

TRBV7-9	TRBJ2-1	CASSTGGLYNEQFF
TRBV10-3	TRBJ2-7	CAISADTIRDEQYF
TRBV7-8	TRBJ2-5	CASGRGGGGETQYF
TRBV6-1	TRBJ1-1	CASSPGQLPEAFF
TRBV7-9	TRBJ2-7	CASRPTGTMRNYEQYF
TRBV5-1	TRBJ2-5	CASSFVQGAGQETQYF
TRBV5-6	TRBJ2-1	CASSDTLRRVSHEQFF
TRBV6-1	TRBJ1-1	CASTGGKAFF
TRBV7-9	TRBJ2-3	CASSLARDFVTDTQYF
TRBV6-2/TRBV6-3	TRBJ2-1	CASSYASGNEQFF
TRBV20-1	TRBJ2-7	CSARLGQLAEQYF
TRBV6-1	TRBJ2-5	CASRSPDRGGETQYF
TRBV20-1	TRBJ2-7	CSAREPNYEQYF
TRBV15	TRBJ2-2	CATSRDSHTGELFF
TRBV13	TRBJ2-1	CASSLEGRIYNEQFF
TRBV11-2	TRBJ2-1	CASSLLQRGGNEQFF
TRBV29-1	TRBJ2-2	CSSRGGTGELFF
TRBV2	TRBJ1-2	CASSLTGTPSNYGYTF